The clone carrying this T cell receptor beta chain has at least ten counts. The antigen remains undetermined. For the unsorted libraries, 2 million PBMCs stored at -80 C served as input. This specimen belongs to a study of neurological immune-mediated disorders. The V gene lost 5 bases and the J gene lost 5 bases, with 10 bases spanning the gap. The CDR3 is 13 amino acids. Per the germline V gene, CDR1 is SGHRS and CDR2 is YFSETQ. Broader study findings: The multiple sclerosis repertoire cluster showed no association with any clinical or MRI feature. The authors stated that larger cohorts are needed. Levels of TCR clonal expansion peaked in HTLV-1-associated myelopathy and reached their lowest in multiple sclerosis, under those of healthy controls.

By 5'RACE with 10-nucleotide random UMIs, the cDNA was made. TCRdb independently ran MiXCR on the 5' RACE reads; one entry per CDR3 protein. There are 70,000 or so distinct CDR3 sequences in the sample; 2.5% to 3.5% occur only once, and more than 4% lies in the top ten. Sequencing used PBMCs. The sequence derives from a woman aged 45-65 years with multiple sclerosis. The V and J genes are TRBV5-1 and TRBJ2-2, with TRBD1 as a possible D gene (5 bases). The CDR3 DNA follows: TGCGCCAGCAGACAGACAGAGACCGGGGAGCTGTTTTTT. This sequence encodes CASRQTETGELFF.